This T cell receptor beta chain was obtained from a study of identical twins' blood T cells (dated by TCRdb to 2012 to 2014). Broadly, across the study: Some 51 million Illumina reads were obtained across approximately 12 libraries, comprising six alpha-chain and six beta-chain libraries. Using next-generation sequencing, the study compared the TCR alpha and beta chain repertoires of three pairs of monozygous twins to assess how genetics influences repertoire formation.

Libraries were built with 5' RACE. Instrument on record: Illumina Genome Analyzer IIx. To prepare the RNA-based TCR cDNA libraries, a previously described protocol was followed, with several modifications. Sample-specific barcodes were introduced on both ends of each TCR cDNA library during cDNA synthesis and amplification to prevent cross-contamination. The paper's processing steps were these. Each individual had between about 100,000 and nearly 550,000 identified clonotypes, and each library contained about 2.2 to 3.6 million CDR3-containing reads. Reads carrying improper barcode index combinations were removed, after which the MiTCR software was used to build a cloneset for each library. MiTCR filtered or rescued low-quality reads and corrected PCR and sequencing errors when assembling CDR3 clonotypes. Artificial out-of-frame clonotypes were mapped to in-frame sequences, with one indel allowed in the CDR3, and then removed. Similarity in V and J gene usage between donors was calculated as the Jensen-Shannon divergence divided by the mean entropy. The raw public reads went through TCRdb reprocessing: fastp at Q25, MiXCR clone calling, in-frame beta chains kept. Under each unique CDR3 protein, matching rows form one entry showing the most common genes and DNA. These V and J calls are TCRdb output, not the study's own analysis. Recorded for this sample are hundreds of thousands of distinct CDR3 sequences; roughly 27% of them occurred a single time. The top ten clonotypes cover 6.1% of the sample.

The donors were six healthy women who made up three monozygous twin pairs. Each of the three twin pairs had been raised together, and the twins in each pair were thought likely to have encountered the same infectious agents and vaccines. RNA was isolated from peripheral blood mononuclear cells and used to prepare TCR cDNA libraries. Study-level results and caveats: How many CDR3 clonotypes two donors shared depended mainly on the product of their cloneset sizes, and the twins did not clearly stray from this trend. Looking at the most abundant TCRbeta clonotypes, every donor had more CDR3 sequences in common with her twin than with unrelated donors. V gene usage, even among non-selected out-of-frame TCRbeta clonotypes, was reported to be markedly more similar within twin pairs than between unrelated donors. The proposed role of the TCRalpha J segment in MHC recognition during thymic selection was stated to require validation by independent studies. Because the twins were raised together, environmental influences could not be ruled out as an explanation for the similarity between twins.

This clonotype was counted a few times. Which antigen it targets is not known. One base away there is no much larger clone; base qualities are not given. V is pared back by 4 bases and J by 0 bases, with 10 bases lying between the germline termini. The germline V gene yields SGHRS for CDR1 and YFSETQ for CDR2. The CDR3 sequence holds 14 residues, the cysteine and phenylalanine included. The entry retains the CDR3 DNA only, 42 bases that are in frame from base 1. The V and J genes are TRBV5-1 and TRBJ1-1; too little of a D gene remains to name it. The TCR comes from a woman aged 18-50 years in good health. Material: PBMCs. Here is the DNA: TGCGCCAGCAGCCCGGGGATCTTGAACACTGAAGCTTTCTTT. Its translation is CASSPGILNTEAFF.